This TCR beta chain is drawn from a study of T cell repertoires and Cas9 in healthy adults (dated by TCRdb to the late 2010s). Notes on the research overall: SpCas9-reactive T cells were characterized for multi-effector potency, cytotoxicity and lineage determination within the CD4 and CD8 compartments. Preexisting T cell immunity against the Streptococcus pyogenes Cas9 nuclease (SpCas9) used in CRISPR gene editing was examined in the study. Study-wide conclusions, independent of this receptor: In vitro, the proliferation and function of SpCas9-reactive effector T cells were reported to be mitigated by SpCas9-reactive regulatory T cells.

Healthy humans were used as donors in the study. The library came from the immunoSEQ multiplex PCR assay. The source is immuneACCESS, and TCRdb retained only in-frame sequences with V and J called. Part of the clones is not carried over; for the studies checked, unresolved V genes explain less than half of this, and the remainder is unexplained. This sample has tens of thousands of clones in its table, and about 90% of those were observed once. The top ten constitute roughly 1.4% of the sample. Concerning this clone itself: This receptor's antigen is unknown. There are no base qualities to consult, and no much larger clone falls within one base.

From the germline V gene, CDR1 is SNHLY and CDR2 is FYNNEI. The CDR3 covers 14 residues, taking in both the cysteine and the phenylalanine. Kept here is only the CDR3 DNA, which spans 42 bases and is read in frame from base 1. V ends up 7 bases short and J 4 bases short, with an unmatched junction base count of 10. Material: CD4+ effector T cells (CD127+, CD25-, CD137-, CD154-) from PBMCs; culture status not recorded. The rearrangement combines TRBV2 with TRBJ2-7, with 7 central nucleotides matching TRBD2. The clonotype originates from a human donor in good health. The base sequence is TGTGCCAGCACTCAATTTGGCGGGAGTTACGAGCAGTACTTC. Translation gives CASTQFGGSYEQYF.